Listed below are T cell receptor beta chains from one sample, sequenced in a study of Ad26.COV2.S vaccination and SARS-CoV-2 variants. Libraries were prepared by immunoSEQ multiplex PCR; TCRdb keeps only in-frame clonotypes and omits some of them. The profile shows 350,000 to 600,000 clones, approximately 90% of them singletons. Specimen: peripheral blood, collected in a trial of Ad26.COV2.S vaccine versus placebo. These receptors came from a person between 18 and 65 years old who received the Ad26.COV2.S COVID-19 vaccine or a placebo. The CDR3 runs from the conserved cysteine through the conserved F or W. The order of the fields is V gene, J gene, CDR3 protein.

v_call: TRBV7-2; j_call: TRBJ2-5; cdr3_aa: CASSLEGGLQETQYF
v_call: TRBV18; j_call: TRBJ2-1; cdr3_aa: CATSQLAGAYNEQFF
v_call: TRBV19; j_call: TRBJ1-5; cdr3_aa: CASTQARNQPQHF
v_call: TRBV6-2/TRBV6-3; j_call: TRBJ2-3; cdr3_aa: CASSYPSGRATDTQYF
v_call: TRBV7-9; j_call: TRBJ1-4; cdr3_aa: CASSLATGGRSGEKLFF
v_call: TRBV7-2; j_call: TRBJ2-3; cdr3_aa: CASSLGPSGATDTQYF
v_call: TRBV12-3/TRBV12-4; j_call: TRBJ2-7; cdr3_aa: CASSLTPTEQYF
v_call: TRBV19; j_call: TRBJ2-7; cdr3_aa: CASGPRYEQYF
v_call: TRBV7-2; j_call: TRBJ2-5; cdr3_aa: CASSLDASGKRGETQYF
v_call: TRBV5-6; j_call: TRBJ2-2; cdr3_aa: CASSLAREGHTGELFF
v_call: TRBV7-6; j_call: TRBJ2-2; cdr3_aa: CASSLERGENTGELFF
v_call: TRBV28; j_call: TRBJ1-5; cdr3_aa: CASSVSPQDRKIAGSNQPQHF
v_call: TRBV27; j_call: TRBJ2-1; cdr3_aa: CASGQHNEQFF
v_call: TRBV5-6; j_call: TRBJ1-2; cdr3_aa: CASSHLSPGFETAYGGYTF
v_call: TRBV5-6; j_call: TRBJ2-7; cdr3_aa: CASSLDRLIYF
v_call: TRBV19; j_call: TRBJ1-4; cdr3_aa: CASSQPGTLGEKLFF
v_call: TRBV28; j_call: TRBJ2-3; cdr3_aa: CASSFILAGTGGPTDTQYF
v_call: TRBV19; j_call: TRBJ2-2; cdr3_aa: CASSIGRYNTGELFF
v_call: TRBV5-4; j_call: TRBJ1-1; cdr3_aa: CASSTPGTGSMNTEAFF
v_call: TRBV13; j_call: TRBJ2-1; cdr3_aa: CASSLSRLAGGGNEQFF
v_call: TRBV10-3; j_call: TRBJ1-1; cdr3_aa: CAIRQREGGTEAFF
v_call: TRBV6-2/TRBV6-3; j_call: TRBJ2-1; cdr3_aa: CASSPLGAGGYNEQFF
v_call: TRBV28; j_call: TRBJ1-5; cdr3_aa: CASSSANQPQHF
v_call: TRBV7-9; j_call: TRBJ1-3; cdr3_aa: CASSPGTSSGNTIYF
v_call: TRBV27; j_call: TRBJ2-1; cdr3_aa: CASSLRRGRDYNEQFF
v_call: TRBV19; j_call: TRBJ1-3; cdr3_aa: CASSTPGFPGNTIYF
v_call: TRBV4-2; j_call: TRBJ2-7; cdr3_aa: CASSLIGAGVVHEQYF
v_call: TRBV10-3; j_call: TRBJ2-5; cdr3_aa: CAISVTGGETQYF
v_call: TRBV11-2; j_call: TRBJ1-1; cdr3_aa: CASRGTGGRWSTEAFF
v_call: TRBV15; j_call: TRBJ1-5; cdr3_aa: CATAKGAPSNQPQHF
v_call: TRBV3-1/TRBV3-2; j_call: TRBJ1-3; cdr3_aa: CASSLNPTRQAGNTIYF
v_call: TRBV5-1; j_call: TRBJ2-2; cdr3_aa: CASSLALLTGELFF
v_call: TRBV18; j_call: TRBJ1-5; cdr3_aa: CASSPELSPNRNQPQHF
v_call: TRBV27; j_call: TRBJ2-1; cdr3_aa: CASSLYVYNEQFF
v_call: TRBV3-1/TRBV3-2; j_call: TRBJ2-4; cdr3_aa: CASSQLGQTAKNIQYF
v_call: TRBV7-3; j_call: TRBJ1-1; cdr3_aa: CASSLQSNTEAFF
v_call: TRBV27; j_call: TRBJ2-7; cdr3_aa: CASCSGQGALGLAGGLSSYEQYF